The T cell receptor (beta chain) under discussion was sequenced for a study of blood T cell repertoires in COVID-19. Study overall: In each case, the material was cDNA or gDNA derived from T cells, B-cell-depleted T cells, or PBMCs.

The J segment lost 0 bases and the V segment lost 3 bases, leaving 8 bases of the junction unmatched. Germline CDR1 WNHNN, CDR2 SYGVQD (reference sequence). The CDR3 has 16 residues. This clone appeared a few times. Method: immunoSEQ multiplex PCR; TCRdb's copy keeps in-frame clones and lacks some. Of about 130,000 clones detected, about 83% appear once; the ten largest clones hold roughly 5.4%. The V gene is TRBV10-1, the J gene TRBJ2-7; 7 bases agree with TRBD1. Input material: peripheral blood. The clonotype was recovered from a human donor in a cohort sampled during active COVID-19. Here the CDR3 reads CASSDQGQSYSYEQYF. The CDR3 DNA sequence: TGCGCCAGCAGTGACCAGGGACAGTCTTACTCCTACGAGCAGTACTTC.